The 23 T cell receptor beta chains below come from one sample, sequenced in a study of blood T cell repertoires in COVID-19. Here immunoSEQ multiplex PCR was the method, and the copy in TCRdb shows in-frame clones only, minus some. The sample records about 88,000 clones, roughly 90% being singletons. Material: peripheral blood. These receptor sequences come from a man in his sixties with acute or convalescent COVID-19.

The V and J genes are TRBV7-6 and TRBJ2-2, with 10 bases lining up with TRBD2. V shed 5 bases and J 5 bases; nucleotides not matched to a gene: 8. This CDR3 comprises 16 residues. The germline V gene has CDR1 SGHVS and CDR2 FNYEAQ. Here the CDR3 reads CASSGRTSGGTGELFF. The CDR3 coding sequence is TGTGCCAGCAGCGGGCGGACTAGCGGAGGGACCGGGGAGCTGTTTTTT.

The V call is TRBV7-9, the J call TRBJ2-4, with TRBD2 matching over 12 bases. Germline-derived CDR1 and CDR2 are SEHNR and FQNEAQ (reference sequence). The CDR3 loop spans 16 amino acids. After removal of 7 bases from V and 9 bases from J, the junction contained 13 bases not matched to a gene. CDR3 region: CASTKTSGSERGIQYF. The CDR3 bases are TGTGCCAGCACCAAGACTAGCGGGAGTGAACGGGGCATTCAGTACTTC.

The chain carries TRBV29-1 and TRBJ2-1; TRBD1 aligns across 8 bases. The length of the CDR3 is 14 residues. The J segment lost 1 base and the V segment lost 6 bases, leaving 5 bases of the junction unmatched. Germline CDR1 and CDR2: SQVTM and ANQGSEA. CDR3 DNA: TGCAGCGTGGGACAGGTAGCGTCCTACAATGAGCAGTTCTTC. Protein: CSVGQVASYNEQFF.

The V call is TRBV7-2, the J call TRBJ2-5; D unresolved. The V and J ends lost 5 bases and 1 base respectively, with 14 bases between them. Germline-derived CDR1 and CDR2 are SGHTA and FQGNSA. The CDR3 is 15 residues long. The CDR3 DNA is TGTGCCAGCAGCCTCGAGGTTGGCCGCCAAGAGACCCAGTACTTC. Its translation: CASSLEVGRQETQYF.

This clone was observed a handful of times. This chain links TRBV21-1 with TRBJ1-5; the DNA was not compared with TRBD1, the D call given in the table. TRBV21-1 is a documented pseudogene. This CDR3 is built from 14 residues. The CDR3 reads CASSGTGSNQPQHF. Here the CDR3 DNA reads TGTGCCAGCAGTGGGACAGGGTCAAATCAGCCCCAGCATTTT.

The chain has TRBV7-8 and TRBJ2-7, with 11 nucleotides matching TRBD2. The CDR3 spans 17 residues. Germline-derived CDR1 and CDR2 are SGHVS and FQNEAQ. V shed 5 bases, J shed 1 base, and the junction held 10 bases outside the gene matches. The CDR3: CASSQLNPSGGSYEQYF. The CDR3 nucleotides are TGTGCCAGCAGCCAGTTGAATCCTAGCGGGGGGTCCTACGAGCAGTACTTC.

Regarding this clone: Sequence at one end of the junction differs from germline and may be a read error. The V and J genes are TRBV7-8 and TRBJ2-1; 8 bases are shared with TRBD2. The CDR3 is made up of 14 amino acids. Germline CDR1 and CDR2: SGHVS and FQNEAQ. In nucleotides, the CDR3 is TGTGCCAGCAGCTTGAGCGGGAGCGGCCCCGTGGGGGTCTTC. This encodes CASSLSGSGPVGVF.

The rearrangement links TRBV5-4 to TRBJ2-1; D remains ambiguous. The CDR3 is 13 amino acids. V lost 4 bases to trimming and J lost 2 bases, with 7 bases between them. CDR1 is SGHNT, CDR2 YYREEE, per germline (reference sequence). CDR3 DNA sequence: TGTGCCAGCAGCCCCAGTCCCTACAATGAGCAGTTCTTC. Residues: CASSPSPYNEQFF.

This chain uses TRBV4-1 with TRBJ2-1, with 12 bases aligning to TRBD1. CDR3 length: 15 residues. Germline values: CDR1 MGHRA, CDR2 YSYEKL. The junction had 10 bases not matched to a gene; V was cut back by 1 base and J by 15 bases. CDR3 region: CASSQGRDRGLRPFF. The CDR3 DNA reads as TGCGCCAGCAGCCAAGGCCGGGACAGGGGGCTAAGGCCGTTCTTC.

The chain employs TRBV7-9 and TRBJ2-5; 8 nucleotides agree with TRBD2. V lost 5 bases, J lost 4 bases, and 3 bases stayed unmatched. The CDR3 has 13 amino acids. The germline gives CDR1 SEHNR, CDR2 FQNEAQ (reference sequence). Written as DNA, the CDR3 is TGTGCCAGCAGCCGACTAGCGAGAGAGACCCAGTACTTC. This gives the protein CASSRLARETQYF.

This rearrangement joins TRBV28 to TRBJ2-6; a possible D gene is TRBD2 (6 bases). Trimming took 6 bases from V and 0 from J, leaving 21 bases between them. Per the germline V gene, CDR1 is MDHEN and CDR2 is SYDVKM. The CDR3 runs 19 residues. The CDR3 nucleotides are TGTGCCAGCAGGACCGGGGGTGGCGCGGGGCTCTCTGGGGCCAACGTCCTGACTTTC. This encodes CASRTGGGAGLSGANVLTF.

The chain uses TRBV19 and TRBJ2-2; a weak D match, TRBD2 (7 bases). V was trimmed by 5 bases and J by 0 bases, leaving 10 bases between them. Germline-derived CDR1 and CDR2 are LNHDA and SQIVND (reference sequence). The CDR3 sequence is 15 residues long. The CDR3 nucleotides are TGTGCCAGTAGTTGGGAGGGGGCGAACACCGGGGAGCTGTTTTTT. It is translated as CASSWEGANTGELFF.

The table lists this clone with a count of one. This sequence joins TRBV6-1 and TRBJ2-4, with TRBD2 identical over 7 bases. Per the germline V gene, CDR1 is MNHNS and CDR2 is SASEGT. The CDR3 runs to 15 residues. J was trimmed by 5 bases and V by 3 bases; bases with no gene match: 7. The CDR3 sequence: CASSEGWGRENIQYF. The CDR3 nucleotides are TGTGCCAGCAGTGAGGGGTGGGGGAGGGAAAACATTCAGTACTTC.

The chain combines TRBV29-1 with TRBJ2-1; D unclear. The CDR3 extends over 12 amino acids. In germline, CDR1 is SQVTM, CDR2 ANQGSEA. The V gene lost 7 bases and the J gene lost 6 bases, with 13 bases spanning the gap. The CDR3 loop reads CSAPQSTNEQFF. The DNA for the CDR3 is TGCAGCGCTCCACAGAGCACCAATGAGCAGTTCTTC.

This sequence joins TRBV6-4 and TRBJ1-3; D might be TRBD1 (5 bases). This CDR3 spans 11 amino acids. V lost 4 bases, J lost 15 bases, and 13 bases lay in between. Per the germline V gene, CDR1 is MRHNA and CDR2 is SNTAGT. The CDR3 DNA follows: TGTGCCAGCAGTGCCTCTTCCCAGGGATATTTT. Its protein is CASSASSQGYF.

The rearrangement joins TRBV19 to TRBJ2-2; 8 bases are shared with TRBD1. CDR3 length equals 15 residues. CDR1 and CDR2 (germline): LNHDA, SQIVND (reference sequence). The junction had 7 bases not matched to a gene; V was cut back by 7 bases and J by 3 bases. The CDR3 region has the DNA TGTGCCAGTACACCGTTGGACAGGGACACCGGGGAGCTGTTTTTT. This codes for CASTPLDRDTGELFF.

The gene calls are TRBV11-2 and TRBJ1-4; 8 positions agree with TRBD1. This CDR3 has 19 residues. Germline loops: CDR1 SGHAT, CDR2 FQNNGV. V shed 5 bases, J shed 2 bases, and the junction held 16 bases outside the gene matches. The DNA for the CDR3 is TGTGCCAGCAGCATGAGCCCTCAGGGGGCAGAAGGCACTAATGAAAAACTGTTTTTT. Translation gives CASSMSPQGAEGTNEKLFF.

This clone has only one observation. The rearrangement uses TRBV29-1 and TRBJ2-5, with D tentatively TRBD1 (5 bases). The CDR3 is 11 amino acids. The ends were cut back, 3 bases at V and 5 bases at J, with 7 bases in the middle. Per the germline V gene, CDR1 is SQVTM and CDR2 is ANQGSEA. This CDR3 is CSVDRAETQYF. The CDR3 DNA sequence: TGCAGCGTTGACAGGGCGGAGACCCAGTACTTC.

V and J are TRBV24-1 and TRBJ2-3, with 10 bases matching TRBD1. V was pared by 9 bases and J by 4 bases, with 9 bases of the junction left unmatched. Per germline, CDR1 KGHDR and CDR2 SFDVKD. This CDR3 contains 15 residues. The CDR3 DNA reads as TGTGCCACCGGGACCGGGACAGGGGATCCAGATACGCAGTATTTT. It codes for CATGTGTGDPDTQYF.

The rearrangement joins TRBV4-1 to TRBJ2-2, with TRBD2 identical over 7 bases. The trim removed 1 base at V and 7 bases at J, leaving 6 bases unmatched. The CDR3 runs to 15 residues. In germline, CDR1 is MGHRA, CDR2 YSYEKL. CDR3 DNA sequence: TGCGCCAGCAGCCAAGTTCTAGCGGAGGGCGGGGAGCTGTTTTTT. This codes for CASSQVLAEGGELFF.

The chain employs TRBV3-1 (or the pseudogene TRBV3-2) and TRBJ2-2; 10 bases map to TRBD2. The CDR3 is 17 amino acids. V shed 1 base, J shed 4 bases, and the junction held 6 bases outside the gene matches. Germline CDR1 reads LGHDT; CDR2 reads YNNKEL (reference sequence). CDR3 in amino acids: CASSQVGTSDGTGELFF. The CDR3 DNA follows: TGTGCCAGCAGCCAAGTGGGGACTAGCGATGGCACCGGGGAGCTGTTTTTT.

The chain uses TRBV12-5 and TRBJ2-4, with 7 bases matching TRBD2. CDR3 size: 14 residues. The V segment lost 7 bases and the J segment 8 bases; nucleotides outside the gene matches: 11. Germline CDR1 LGHNT, CDR2 FRNRAP. CDR3 amino acids: CASALGLGGYIQYF. Written as DNA, the CDR3 is TGTGCTAGTGCCTTAGGACTAGGAGGGTACATTCAGTACTTC.

The V gene is TRBV18, the J gene TRBJ1-1; D is unresolved. Germline assignment: CDR1 KGHSH and CDR2 LQKENI. V lost 0 bases and J 4 bases, leaving 12 bases between the germline ends. This CDR3 is built from 15 residues. The CDR3 spells CASSPPGGVGTEAFF. CDR3 sequence (DNA): TGTGCCAGCTCACCACCAGGCGGGGTGGGCACTGAAGCTTTCTTT. Together with reference TRBV18 and TRBJ1-1, the CDR3 gives the full variable domain: NAGVMQNPRHLVRRRGQEARLRCSPMKGHSHVYWYRQLPEEGLKFMVYLQKENIIDESGMPKERFSAEFPKEGPSILRIQQVVRGDSAAYFCASSPPGGVGTEAFFGQGTRLTVV.